Sequencing of this TCR beta chain was carried out in a study of blood T cell repertoires in COVID-19. Study overall: PBMCs, B-cell-depleted T cells, or T cells provided the cDNA or gDNA that made up the material.

The V segment lost 3 bases and the J segment 3 bases; nucleotides outside the gene matches: 1. Germline V gene data show CDR1 as LGHDT and CDR2 as YNNKEL (reference sequence). The CDR3 has 14 residues. Measured with immunoSEQ multiplex PCR; TCRdb has only the in-frame clones, and not every one. The top ten clones hold about a tenth of a sample with roughly 98,000 clones, 82% of them seen once. This sequence originates from a man between 65 and 85 years old with active or convalescent COVID-19. The sample was peripheral blood. V is TRBV3-1 (or the pseudogene TRBV3-2) and J is TRBJ1-2; 10 bases fit TRBD1. CDR3 DNA sequence: TGTGCCAGCAGCCAGACAGGGGGCGACTATGGCTACACCTTC. It specifies CASSQTGGDYGYTF.